One sample yielded the 29 T cell receptor beta chains listed below, sequenced in a study of a mutant IDH1 vaccine in newly diagnosed glioma. Data came from immunoSEQ multiplex PCR; TCRdb stores just in-frame clones and leaves some out. The sample records over 65,000 clones, approximately 84% being singletons. These TCRs' antigens remain unknown. Documented time point: week 35, safety follow-up. Every vaccination contained 300 ug of the mutant IDH1 20-mer peptide and was paired with topical imiquimod. The sample in question was PBMCs, obtained from a glioma patient whose treatment included an IDH1 peptide vaccine. These receptor sequences come from a man aged 18 to 30 with glioma.

The chain recombines TRBV30 with TRBJ2-7; D call uncertain. This CDR3 is built from 13 residues. The V gene's germline CDR1 is GTSNPN and CDR2 SVGIG (reference sequence). Trimming took 3 bases from V and 2 from J, leaving 11 bases between them. The CDR3 DNA reads as TGTGCCTGGAGCAGGTACCCTGCCTACGAGCAGTACTTC. Translating gives CAWSRYPAYEQYF.

The gene calls are TRBV9 and TRBJ2-3; 11 nucleotides line up with TRBD2. Losses at the gene ends were 4 bases for V and 4 bases for J; bases not matched to a gene: 11. CDR1 is SGDLS, CDR2 YYNGEE, per germline. This CDR3 region has 17 residues. The CDR3 is CASSFLSGGARADTQYF. In nucleotides, the CDR3 is TGTGCCAGCAGCTTCCTTAGCGGGGGGGCACGCGCAGATACGCAGTATTTT.

The chain links TRBV19 to TRBJ2-3; TRBD1 aligns across 11 bases. Germline lookup yields CDR1 LNHDA and CDR2 SQIVND (reference sequence). The CDR3 is made up of 15 amino acids. V shed 4 bases, J shed 4 bases, and the junction held 4 bases outside the gene matches. The CDR3 here is CASSKDRGLADTQYF. CDR3 DNA: TGTGCCAGTAGTAAGGACAGGGGGCTGGCAGATACGCAGTATTTT. Looking up the rest from reference TRBV19 and TRBJ2-3 gives the full variable domain: DGGITQSPKYLFRKEGQNVTLSCEQNLNHDAMYWYRQDPGQGLRLIYYSQIVNDFQKGDIAEGYSVSREKKESFPLTVTSAQKNPTAFYLCASSKDRGLADTQYFGPGTRLTVL.

The chain is built from TRBV5-5 and TRBJ1-2; 12 bases map to TRBD1. V was pared by 4 bases and J by 4 bases, with 11 bases of the junction left unmatched. Germline V CDR1 and CDR2: SGHKS, YYEKEE (reference sequence). The CDR3 covers 17 residues. For the CDR3, the DNA is TGTGCCAGCAGCCCGGGACAGGGGGCTGGGGACGGCTATGGCTACACCTTC. Translating it yields CASSPGQGAGDGYGYTF.

The chain combines TRBV7-9 with TRBJ1-6; TRBD1 is a possible D gene (5 bases). Germline V gene lookup returns CDR1 SEHNR and CDR2 FQNEAQ (reference sequence). The CDR3 totals 14 residues. The V end was cut by 3 bases, the J end by 6 bases, with 9 bases between. The CDR3 protein is CASSFDSPNSPLHF. In DNA, the CDR3 is TGTGCCAGCAGCTTTGACAGCCCTAATTCACCCCTCCACTTT.

This clone came up once. The chain couples TRBV11-2 to TRBJ1-3; no clear D gene. Trimming left V 1 base short and J 0 bases short, with 4 bases between. Germline V lookup: CDR1 SGHAT, CDR2 FQNNGV. The CDR3 is 14 residues long. The CDR3, as DNA: TGTGCCAGCAGCTTAGTAGGCTCTGGAAACACCATATATTTT. Protein: CASSLVGSGNTIYF.

The V call is TRBV5-1, the J call TRBJ1-2, with D possibly being TRBD1 (5 bases). The germline V and J ends were trimmed by 4 bases and 8 bases, with 30 bases remaining between them. CDR3 size: 18 residues. CDR1 and CDR2 from the germline V gene are SGHRS and YFSETQ. CDR3: CASSTSFLATEVKEGYTF. The CDR3 region has the DNA TGCGCCAGCAGCACCTCGTTTCTAGCGACAGAGGTCAAGGAAGGCTACACCTTC.

The chain links TRBV6-4 to TRBJ2-3; D gene uncertain. The CDR3 spans 13 residues. V was cut by 4 bases and J by 0 bases, with 5 bases left in between. Germline values: CDR1 MRHNA, CDR2 SNTAGT. CDR3 protein: CASSVASTDTQYF. In nucleotides, the CDR3 is TGTGCCAGCAGTGTGGCTAGCACAGATACGCAGTATTTT.

The chain's CDR3 is CASSLGPPGGRNTIYF. The CDR3 coding sequence is TGTGCCAGCAGCTTGGGCCCCCCGGGGGGGAGAAACACCATATATTTT. This rearrangement joins TRBV5-6 to TRBJ1-3, with TRBD1 as a possible D gene (5 bases). CDR1 and CDR2 from the germline V gene are SGHDT and YYEEEE. The germline V and J ends were trimmed by 0 bases and 5 bases, with 15 bases remaining between them. The CDR3 has 16 amino acids.

This chain uses TRBV5-1 with TRBJ2-1; 8 nucleotides agree with TRBD1. The CDR3 totals 16 residues. J gave up 6 bases and V 3 bases, and 11 bases lay outside the gene matches. Germline V lookup: CDR1 SGHRS, CDR2 YFSETQ. CDR3: CASSSAAGGLGNEQFF. DNA for the CDR3: TGCGCCAGCAGCTCGGCCGCAGGGGGCCTCGGCAATGAGCAGTTCTTC.

This sequence joins TRBV6-1 and TRBJ2-2, with TRBD1 as a possible D gene (5 bases). The CDR3 totals 17 residues. Trimming took off 2 bases at V and 2 bases at J, with 15 bases between the two ends. Germline V CDR1 and CDR2: MNHNS, SASEGT. CDR3 protein: CASSESPGLINTGELFF. The CDR3 nucleotides read TGTGCCAGCAGTGAATCCCCAGGGCTGATTAACACCGGGGAGCTGTTTTTT.

This clone was found once. The chain carries TRBV4-3 and TRBJ2-3; weak D call: TRBD1 (6 bases). This CDR3 is built from 15 residues. Germline V gene data show CDR1 as LGHNA and CDR2 as YSLEER. V lost 0 bases and J lost 8, with 15 bases in between. The CDR3 loop is CASSQEPGVGSTQYF. In nucleotides, the CDR3 is TGCGCCAGCAGCCAAGAACCAGGGGTAGGAAGTACGCAGTATTTT.

The V and J genes are TRBV5-1 and TRBJ1-3; D not certain. The CDR3 loop spans 17 amino acids. The germline V gene has CDR1 SGHRS and CDR2 YFSETQ. V gave up 0 bases and J gave up 0 bases, with 13 bases separating them. The CDR3 spells CASSLGGVGYSGNTIYF. The CDR3, as DNA: TGCGCCAGCAGCTTGGGCGGCGTTGGGTACTCTGGAAACACCATATATTTT.

The chain couples TRBV18 to TRBJ1-2; TRBD1 might be the D (5 bases). The V end lost 4 bases, the J end lost 6 bases, and 12 bases lay between the germline ends. The CDR3 loop spans 13 amino acids. Germline CDR1 reads KGHSH; CDR2 reads LQKENI. The CDR3 protein is CASSLGRDHGYTF. The CDR3 nucleotides read TGTGCCAGCTCACTAGGGAGGGACCATGGCTACACCTTC.

The V call is TRBV9, the J call TRBJ2-1, with TRBD2 matching over 7 bases. The CDR3 extends over 14 amino acids. After removal of 3 bases from V and 2 bases from J, the junction contained 2 bases not matched to a gene. Germline CDR1 reads SGDLS; CDR2 reads YYNGEE. The CDR3 DNA sequence: TGTGCCAGCAGCGAAAGCGGGGCCTACAATGAGCAGTTCTTC. Protein product: CASSESGAYNEQFF.

The chain recombines TRBV4-2 with TRBJ1-1; 8 positions agree with TRBD1. The trim removed 4 bases at V and 5 bases at J, leaving 6 bases unmatched. CDR3 size: 14 residues. In germline, CDR1 is LGHNA, CDR2 YNFKEQ. The chain's CDR3 is CASSPGQGRTEAFF. The CDR3 bases are TGTGCCAGCAGCCCCGGACAGGGAAGGACTGAAGCTTTCTTT.

The chain has TRBV5-1 and TRBJ1-6, with D uncertain. Germline CDR1 SGHRS, CDR2 YFSETQ. The CDR3 is 14 amino acids. The ends were cut back, 0 bases at V and 8 bases at J, with 9 bases in the middle. CDR3 DNA sequence: TGCGCCAGCAGCTTGGATAGGCGAGATTCACCCCTCCACTTT. Protein product: CASSLDRRDSPLHF.

This chain uses TRBV5-6 with TRBJ1-1, with D perhaps matching TRBD1 (6 bases). V was cut by 0 bases and J by 1 base, with 10 bases left in between. The CDR3 totals 15 residues. Germline-derived CDR1 and CDR2 are SGHDT and YYEEEE. Here the CDR3 reads CASSLGTAPNTEAFF. CDR3 in DNA: TGTGCCAGCAGCTTGGGGACAGCCCCGAACACTGAAGCTTTCTTT.

The J gene is TRBJ1-1, the V gene TRBV28; TRBD1 matches 7 bases. After removal of 6 bases from V and 5 bases from J, the junction contained 9 bases not matched to a gene. Germline V gene lookup returns CDR1 MDHEN and CDR2 SYDVKM. The CDR3 extends over 14 amino acids. CDR3 protein: CASSYTGAGTEAFF. As DNA, the CDR3 is TGTGCCAGCAGCTACACAGGGGCAGGGACTGAAGCTTTCTTT.

This clone has only one observation. This chain joins TRBV5-4 and TRBJ1-2; 9 nucleotides agree with TRBD1. The CDR3 is 14 amino acids. Germline V gene lookup returns CDR1 SGHNT and CDR2 YYREEE (reference sequence). Losses at the gene ends were 2 bases for V and 5 bases for J; bases not matched to a gene: 4. The CDR3 region has the DNA TGTGCCAGCAGCTTACAGGGGGCGGAGTATGGCTACACCTTC. This sequence encodes CASSLQGAEYGYTF.

The rearrangement joins TRBV10-3 to TRBJ2-1, with 8 positions matching TRBD2. This CDR3 region has 14 residues. Germline CDR1 reads ENHRY; CDR2 reads SYGVKD. After removal of 0 bases from V and 9 bases from J, the junction contained 4 bases not matched to a gene. The CDR3 region is CAISESTSGLEQFF. CDR3 sequence (DNA): TGTGCCATCAGTGAGTCAACTAGCGGACTTGAGCAGTTCTTC.

This chain uses TRBV6-5 with TRBJ2-3; D call uncertain. The CDR3 runs to 13 residues. V was pared by 7 bases and J by 1 base, with 9 bases between. CDR1 and CDR2 from the germline V gene are MNHEY and SVGAGI. The CDR3 DNA is TGTGCCAGCACAGGCTGGGGCACAGATACGCAGTATTTT. This encodes CASTGWGTDTQYF.

V usage is TRBV10-3 and J usage is TRBJ1-1, with D possibly TRBD1 on 5 matching bases. The CDR3 runs 16 residues. CDR1 is ENHRY and CDR2 is SYGVKD in the germline V gene. Trimming cost V 0 bases and J 0 bases, with 11 bases left between them. The CDR3 DNA sequence: TGTGCCATCAGTGAGTCGAAACACAGGATGAACACTGAAGCTTTCTTT. It encodes CAISESKHRMNTEAFF.

The rearrangement uses TRBV4-2 and TRBJ2-7; tentative D call: TRBD2 (6 bases). The V gene's germline CDR1 is LGHNA and CDR2 YNFKEQ. Trimming removed 0 bases at V and 2 bases at J, with 14 bases between. The CDR3 totals 16 residues. The CDR3 DNA is TGTGCCAGCAGCCAAGACCACAAGTGGGGGGCCTACGAGCAGTACTTC. Protein sequence: CASSQDHKWGAYEQYF.

The genes are TRBV7-9 and TRBJ2-1; 8 bases agree with TRBD1. The CDR3 covers 15 residues. Germline loops: CDR1 SEHNR, CDR2 FQNEAQ (reference sequence). V trimming: 5 bases; J trimming: 4 bases; junction bases outside the gene matches: 7. The CDR3 loop is CASSRGQGDYNEQFF. Here the CDR3 DNA reads TGTGCCAGCAGCCGCGGACAGGGTGATTACAATGAGCAGTTCTTC.

V gene TRBV19 combines with J gene TRBJ1-1, with D possibly being TRBD1 (5 bases). The CDR3 length is 15 residues. The germline V gene has CDR1 LNHDA and CDR2 SQIVND (reference sequence). V lost 4 bases and J lost 1, with 13 bases in between. The CDR3 is CASSKDRRENTEAFF. The CDR3 DNA is TGTGCCAGTAGTAAGGACCGCAGGGAGAACACTGAAGCTTTCTTT.

This chain uses TRBV25-1 with TRBJ1-6, with 8 bases lining up with TRBD1. This CDR3 is built from 13 residues. Germline lookup yields CDR1 MGHDK and CDR2 SYGVNS. Trimming removed 6 bases from V and 7 bases from J; junction bases left unmatched: 2. The CDR3 loop is CASRTGGNSPLHF. The CDR3 nucleotides read TGTGCCAGCAGAACAGGGGGGAATTCACCCCTCCACTTT.

V gene TRBV11-2 combines with J gene TRBJ1-2; 10 nucleotides align to TRBD1. CDR1 SGHAT and CDR2 FQNNGV come from the germline V gene. V trimming: 5 bases; J trimming: 3 bases; junction bases outside the gene matches: 9. This CDR3 is 16 amino acids long. The CDR3 nucleotides are TGTGCCAGCAGCATACCGGGACAGGGGTTTGACTATGGCTACACCTTC. Residues: CASSIPGQGFDYGYTF.

The gene calls are TRBV27 and TRBJ1-4, with D tentatively TRBD1 (6 bases). Per germline, CDR1 MNHEY and CDR2 SMNVEV (reference sequence). The V gene lost 1 base and the J gene lost 5 bases, with 8 bases spanning the gap. The CDR3 contains 14 residues. The CDR3 protein is CASSLYRGNEKLFF. For the CDR3, the DNA is TGTGCCAGCAGTTTATATAGGGGGAATGAAAAACTGTTTTTT.